Each of the 11 T cell receptor beta chains below was sequenced from the same sample in a study of OX40 agonist ivuxolimab in advanced cancers. Clones were read by immunoSEQ multiplex PCR, and TCRdb kept only the in-frame ones, dropping some. The data hold about 96,000 clones, with less than 95% observed a single time. Here the sequenced sample was CD4+ or CD8+ T cells sorted from blood, taken in a trial of the OX40 agonist ivuxolimab. The receptors were sampled from an adult with an advanced solid tumor such as melanoma, head and neck, liver or kidney cancer.

The genes are TRBV5-1 and TRBJ2-1; no firm D call. The CDR3 has 13 amino acids. Germline V gene sequence: CDR1 SGHRS, CDR2 YFSETQ. V was clipped by 0 bases and J by 7 bases, with 8 bases between them. Written as DNA, the CDR3 is TGCGCCAGCAGCTTGGGGGTGGGTAATGAGCAGTTCTTC. Translated, it gives CASSLGVGNEQFF.

This chain uses TRBV9 with TRBJ2-1; TRBD1 agrees at 11 bases. Losses at the gene ends were 3 bases for V and 6 bases for J; bases not matched to a gene: 2. In germline, CDR1 is SGDLS, CDR2 YYNGEE. This CDR3 region has 14 residues. The CDR3 reads CASSADRGLNEQFF. The CDR3 DNA follows: TGTGCCAGCAGCGCGGACAGGGGGCTCAATGAGCAGTTCTTC.

The CDR3 DNA sequence: TGTGCCAGCAGCTCGATCGGGGGCGCGTACGAGCAGTACTTC. Protein sequence: CASSSIGGAYEQYF. The chain uses TRBV7-2 and TRBJ2-7; D could derive from TRBD1 or TRBD2 (6 bases each). Germline V gives CDR1 SGHTA, CDR2 FQGNSA. The CDR3 is 14 residues long. Deletions cut 4 bases from V and 4 bases from J, with 14 bases between.

The rearrangement links TRBV7-2 to TRBJ2-7; a possible D gene is TRBD2 (6 bases). Trimming removed 1 base at V and 3 bases at J, with 7 bases between. This CDR3 has 13 residues. Germline V gene lookup returns CDR1 SGHTA and CDR2 FQGNSA. The CDR3 sequence is CASSLGRGYEQYF. Written as DNA, the CDR3 is TGTGCCAGCAGCTTAGGGAGGGGCTACGAGCAGTACTTC.

Concerning this clone: Other nucleotide sequences in the sample specify the same CDR3. V gene TRBV5-4 combines with J gene TRBJ2-5, with no clear D. Germline CDR1 and CDR2: SGHNT and YYREEE (reference sequence). This CDR3 contains 11 residues. V was clipped by 0 bases and J by 3 bases, with 0 bases between them. CDR3 sequence reads: CASSLEETQYF. In nucleotides, the CDR3 is TGTGCCAGCAGCTTGGAAGAGACCCAGTACTTC.

This clone was seen a single time. The chain uses TRBV11-3 and TRBJ2-1; D not resolved. CDR3 size: 12 residues. CDR1 is SGHNT and CDR2 is YENEEA in the germline V gene. V was pared by 8 bases and J by 1 base, with 6 bases between. The CDR3, as DNA: TGTGCCAGCGGGATTTCCTACAATGAGCAGTTCTTC. This sequence encodes CASGISYNEQFF. Using reference TRBV11-3 and TRBJ2-1 for the parts outside the CDR3, the full variable domain is EAGVVQSPRYKIIEKKQPVAFWCNPISGHNTLYWYLQNLGQGPELLIRYENEEAVDDSQLPKDRFSAERLKGVDSTLKIQPAELGDSAVYLCASGISYNEQFFGPGTRLTVL.

V is TRBV28 and J is TRBJ2-7; D unclear. CDR3 length equals 11 residues. The V end was cut by 7 bases, the J end by 4 bases, with 8 bases between. CDR1 and CDR2 (germline): MDHEN, SYDVKM. In DNA, the CDR3 is TGTGCCAGCAACCGGCAGTACGAGCAGTACTTC. It translates to CASNRQYEQYF.

The J gene is TRBJ1-1, the V gene TRBV5-1; no firm D call. CDR1 SGHRS and CDR2 YFSETQ come from the germline V gene. Trimming removed 2 bases from V and 2 bases from J, with 7 bases in between. CDR3 length: 13 amino acids. The CDR3 DNA reads TGCGCCAGCAGCTTTCTAGACAACACTGAAGCTTTCTTT. Its translation is CASSFLDNTEAFF.

This chain uses TRBV5-6 with TRBJ1-2; D gene ambiguous. Germline V gene data show CDR1 as SGHDT and CDR2 as YYEEEE. The V end was cut by 7 bases, the J end by 4 bases, with 20 bases between. CDR3 length equals 15 residues. The CDR3 loop reads CASDQSNRKTYGYTF. The CDR3 nucleotides are TGTGCCAGCGATCAATCCAATCGAAAGACCTATGGCTACACCTTC.

This clone has only a few counts. V usage is TRBV7-6 and J usage is TRBJ2-5; 10 bases fit TRBD2. The CDR3 extends over 17 amino acids. The ends lost 7 bases at V and 8 bases at J; junction bases unmatched: 19. The germline CDR1 and CDR2 sequences are SGHVS and FNYEAQ. In DNA form, the CDR3 reads TGTGCCAGCACCCCGCCGGGGACTAGCGCTACAGTCAGCACCCAGTACTTC. Its translation is CASTPPGTSATVSTQYF.

This chain links TRBV7-3 with TRBJ2-3; D ambiguous. The CDR3 runs to 16 residues. CDR1 and CDR2 (germline): SGHTA, FQGTGA. V shed 5 bases and J shed 4 bases, with 19 bases lying between them. Here the CDR3 reads CASSPRPNQFSDTQYF. The CDR3, as DNA: TGTGCCAGCAGCCCACGGCCAAACCAATTCTCAGATACGCAGTATTTT.